A few counts support the clone carrying this T cell receptor (beta chain). Its target is not known. The data derive from a study of early T cells in non-severe SARS-CoV-2 infection. In the study overall: Bulk RNA taken from unsorted whole blood was sequenced, leaving chains unpaired.

The library protocol tagged individual cDNA molecules with unique molecular identifiers. In TCRdb, the 5' RACE reads were re-called with MiXCR into one record per CDR3 protein. The sample has about 33,000 distinct CDR3 sequences, 4.7% seen once. V lost 3 bases and J lost 0; bases outside the gene matches: 7. The CDR3 totals 16 residues. Germline values: CDR1 LNHDA, CDR2 SQIVND (reference sequence). Study conclusions and caveats: Reliance on VDJdb matching favored anti-spike CD8 responses; private and CD4 specificities were missed.

The chain has TRBV19 and TRBJ2-5, with 7 bases identical to TRBD2. Material for sequencing was whole blood. This TCR was sampled from an adult who was a healthcare worker with PCR-confirmed SARS-CoV-2 infection or an uninfected control (not recorded which). The CDR3 nucleotides are TGTGCCAGTAGTATGAGGCTAGCGGTGTACCAAGAGACCCAGTACTTC. Encoded protein: CASSMRLAVYQETQYF.